The T cell receptor beta chain described here comes from a study of T cell responses to AZD1222 COVID-19 vaccine. The CDR3 sequence is 12 residues long. Trimming pared 1 base from V and 9 bases from J, leaving 4 bases between. CDR1 and CDR2 (germline): SGHTA, FQGTGA. Only in-frame clones appear in the TCRdb table, and some are missing; sequencing was by immunoSEQ multiplex PCR. The sample contains approximately 110,000 clones, around 83% of which appear only once. This sample comprised peripheral blood, obtained 28 days after the second AZD1222 dose. The sequence derives from an adult who received the AZD1222 COVID-19 vaccine. The rearrangement joins TRBV7-3 to TRBJ1-6; D gene unclear. The CDR3 loop is CASSLMGSPLHF. CDR3 sequence (DNA): TGTGCCAGCAGCTTAATGGGTTCACCCCTCCACTTT.